These 31 T cell receptor beta chains share one sample of origin, sequenced in a study of PD-L1 blockade in urothelial cancer. Time point meaning: peripheral blood 6 weeks after treatment start. Assay used: immunoSEQ multiplex PCR; TCRdb lists only in-frame clones, some missing. The table includes nearly 50,000 clones, 80% to 90% detected once. The sample consisted of PBMCs, taken around atezolizumab (anti-PD-L1) treatment. These receptors came from a man aged 65 to 79 with urothelial cancer.

This clone occurred a few times. A read error may produce the germline difference seen at one junction end. V usage is TRBV6-5 and J usage is TRBJ1-4; a weak D match, TRBD1 (6 bases). The CDR3 length is 13 residues. CDR1 is MNHEY, CDR2 SVGAGI, per germline. In nucleotides, the CDR3 is TGTGCCAGCAGTTACTCCCCGCAGGGGTTCTTCGCTTTT. This translates into CASSYSPQGFFAF.

The CDR3 bases are TGTGCCTGGATTAGCGGGATTACAATGAGGCAGTTCTTC. Translating it yields CAWISGITMRQFF. V gene TRBV30 combines with J gene TRBJ2-1, with 8 bases that match TRBD2. The CDR3 covers 13 residues. V gave up 4 bases and J gave up 12 bases; unmatched junction bases: 11. The germline V gene encodes CDR1 GTSNPN and CDR2 SVGIG (reference sequence).

The genes are TRBV5-1 and TRBJ2-3; 7 positions match TRBD1. V lost 0 bases to trimming and J lost 0 bases; unmatched junction nucleotides: 4. The CDR3 length is 16 residues. Germline V gene sequence: CDR1 SGHRS, CDR2 YFSETQ. The CDR3 nucleotides are TGCGCCAGCAGCTTGGGACAGGGCCCTAGCACAGATACGCAGTATTTT. It translates to CASSLGQGPSTDTQYF.

CDR3 sequence: CASSGASGGPYNEQFF. The DNA of the CDR3 is TGTGCCAGCAGTGGGGCTAGCGGGGGCCCCTACAATGAGCAGTTCTTC. This rearrangement joins TRBV2 to TRBJ2-1; TRBD2 agrees at 10 bases. Losses at the gene ends were 4 bases for V and 2 bases for J; bases not matched to a gene: 5. The CDR3 runs to 16 residues. Looked up from germline, CDR1 is SNHLY and CDR2 is FYNNEI.

This chain uses TRBV4-2 with TRBJ2-5; 10 bases align to TRBD1. The CDR3 sequence is 15 residues long. After removal of 3 bases from V and 2 bases from J, the junction contained 3 bases not matched to a gene. Germline assignment: CDR1 LGHNA and CDR2 YNFKEQ. CDR3 in DNA: TGTGCCAGCAGCCAGGGGGACAGGGGTCAAGAGACCCAGTACTTC. Its translation: CASSQGDRGQETQYF.

This clone was seen a few times. The rearrangement links TRBV2 to TRBJ1-2; 7 nucleotides match TRBD1. This CDR3 is 14 amino acids long. V dropped 4 bases and J dropped 4; count of bases not matched to a gene: 6. Germline V CDR1 and CDR2: SNHLY, FYNNEI. The DNA of the CDR3 is TGTGCCAGCAGTGGGGACAGTCACCTCTATGGCTACACCTTC. Encoded protein: CASSGDSHLYGYTF.

By sample fraction, this clone is medium-sized. The rearrangement joins TRBV10-2 to TRBJ1-3; 8 bases match TRBD1. The CDR3 covers 18 residues. Trimming at V came to 6 bases and at J to 0 bases, leaving 13 bases not matched to a gene. The germline gives CDR1 WSHSY, CDR2 SAAADI. CDR3 residues: CASSSVGTGVPSGNTIYF. CDR3 bases: TGCGCCAGCAGCAGCGTAGGGACAGGAGTCCCCTCTGGAAACACCATATATTTT.

The J gene is TRBJ2-1, the V gene TRBV11-3, with 8 bases matching TRBD2. The germline CDR1 and CDR2 sequences are SGHNT and YENEEA. V was pared by 0 bases and J by 7 bases, with 8 bases of the junction left unmatched. The CDR3 spans 16 residues. The CDR3 region has the DNA TGTGCCAGCAGCTTAGATCGGGTTAGCGGGACTAATGAGCAGTTCTTC. Translating gives CASSLDRVSGTNEQFF.

V and J are TRBV7-9 and TRBJ2-2; D uncertain. The germline V gene encodes CDR1 SEHNR and CDR2 FQNEAQ (reference sequence). The CDR3 has 14 amino acids. Between the trimmed V and J ends, which lost 0 bases and 3 bases, there was a span of 5 bases. The CDR3 nucleotides are TGTGCCAGCAGCTTAGCACGGGACACCGGGGAGCTGTTTTTT. Protein: CASSLARDTGELFF.

This chain links TRBV5-1 with TRBJ2-5, with 7 bases identical to TRBD2. The J segment lost 1 base and the V segment lost 3 bases, leaving 3 bases of the junction unmatched. CDR1 is SGHRS, CDR2 YFSETQ, per germline. This CDR3 has 14 residues. The CDR3: CASSSPGGQETQYF. CDR3 DNA: TGCGCCAGCAGCTCCCCGGGGGGCCAAGAGACCCAGTACTTC.

The rearrangement links TRBV9 to TRBJ2-7, with 8 bases identical to TRBD1. CDR3 length equals 17 residues. Trimming took 1 base from V and 2 from J; bases not matched to a gene: 11. CDR1 and CDR2 from the germline V gene are SGDLS and YYNGEE. The CDR3 nucleotides are TGTGCCAGCAGCGTATCAGCCGACAGGGGTCTGGCCTACGAGCAGTACTTC. Its translation: CASSVSADRGLAYEQYF.

This sequence joins TRBV7-6 and TRBJ1-3; D ambiguous. V lost 0 bases and J lost 0, with 9 bases in between. The CDR3 sequence is 16 residues long. CDR1 is SGHVS, CDR2 FNYEAQ, per germline. The CDR3 protein is CASSLAPGSSGNTIYF. CDR3 coding DNA: TGTGCCAGCAGCTTAGCGCCGGGTTCCTCTGGAAACACCATATATTTT.

This clone was counted only a few times. The chain links TRBV4-1 to TRBJ2-5; the match to TRBD2 covers 7 bases. The CDR3 contains 15 residues. Per germline, CDR1 MGHRA and CDR2 YSYEKL. V was clipped by 4 bases and J by 3 bases; unmatched bases: 8. The CDR3 DNA reads as TGCGCCAGCAGCCCAGACCGGGACTATAAAGAGACCCAGTACTTC. It encodes CASSPDRDYKETQYF.

CDR3 in amino acids: CASSVGGLTNEKLFF. Here the CDR3 DNA reads TGTGCCAGCAGCGTAGGTGGGCTAACTAATGAAAAACTGTTTTTT. The rearrangement uses TRBV9 and TRBJ1-4; no clear D gene. The CDR3 extends over 15 amino acids. Looked up from germline, CDR1 is SGDLS and CDR2 is YYNGEE. The ends were cut back, 0 bases at V and 1 base at J, with 7 bases in the middle.

The rearrangement links TRBV4-1 to TRBJ1-4; D is perhaps TRBD1 (5 bases). CDR3 length: 13 residues. The germline V gene encodes CDR1 MGHRA and CDR2 YSYEKL. With 6 bases removed from V and 8 bases from J, the gap between germline ends came to 13 bases. The CDR3 loop reads CASRPGDREKLFF. For the CDR3, the DNA is TGCGCCAGCAGACCGGGGGATCGGGAAAAACTGTTTTTT.

This clone was detected a few times. The chain uses TRBV29-1 and TRBJ1-5; possible D gene TRBD1, 6 bases. Trimming cost V 6 bases and J 4 bases, with 10 bases left between them. From germline, CDR1 is SQVTM and CDR2 ANQGSEA. CDR3 size: 12 residues. The CDR3 loop is CSVGQLNQPQHF. CDR3 DNA sequence: TGCAGCGTCGGACAGTTAAATCAGCCCCAGCATTTT.

The chain uses TRBV6-1 and TRBJ2-5; 12 bases fit TRBD2. The germline CDR1 and CDR2 sequences are MNHNS and SASEGT. The V and J ends lost 1 base and 5 bases, in that order; junction bases with no gene match: 8. CDR3 size: 17 residues. The CDR3 here is CASSEGALAGGGETQYF. The DNA of the CDR3 is TGTGCCAGCAGTGAAGGGGCACTAGCGGGAGGTGGGGAGACCCAGTACTTC.

The V and J genes are TRBV19 and TRBJ2-7; D possibly corresponds to TRBD2 (6 bases). The germline V gene encodes CDR1 LNHDA and CDR2 SQIVND (reference sequence). V lost 5 bases, J lost 3 bases, and 14 bases lay in between. The CDR3 is 14 amino acids. The CDR3 protein is CASSLIAESYEQYF. CDR3 DNA sequence: TGTGCCAGTAGTTTAATAGCGGAAAGCTACGAGCAGTACTTC.

The chain is built from TRBV27 and TRBJ1-1, with D maybe TRBD1 (6 bases). Trimming removed 3 bases at V and 1 base at J, with 12 bases between. Per germline, CDR1 MNHEY and CDR2 SMNVEV (reference sequence). This CDR3 has 15 residues. The CDR3 sequence is CASSFENRANTEAFF. CDR3 coding DNA: TGTGCCAGCAGTTTCGAAAACAGGGCGAACACTGAAGCTTTCTTT.

As for this clone: At one end, the junction sequence differs from germline, possibly due to a read error. The chain uses TRBV6-1 and TRBJ2-5, with 7 bases fitting TRBD2. Germline CDR1 is MNHNS and CDR2 is SASEGT. CDR3 length: 13 residues. DNA of the CDR3: TGTGCCAGCAGTGAAACGGCGGGAGAGAACCAGTACTTC. It encodes CASSETAGENQYF.

This sequence joins TRBV5-4 and TRBJ2-5; weak D call: TRBD1 (7 bases). V lost 0 bases and J 4 bases, leaving 16 bases between the germline ends. Germline lookup yields CDR1 SGHNT and CDR2 YYREEE (reference sequence). This CDR3 spans 16 amino acids. This CDR3 reads CASSLVPSGGGETQYF. The CDR3 region has the DNA TGTGCCAGCAGCTTGGTTCCGTCAGGGGGAGGAGAGACCCAGTACTTC.

The chain uses TRBV28 and TRBJ1-2, with a tentative D call TRBD1 (6 bases). There are 16 residues in the CDR3. V lost 5 bases and J lost 0, with 16 bases in between. Germline V gene sequence: CDR1 MDHEN, CDR2 SYDVKM. The CDR3 sequence: CASSLTRTVANYGYTF. CDR3 nucleotides: TGTGCCAGCAGTCTTACCCGGACAGTAGCTAACTATGGCTACACCTTC.

The V call is TRBV21-1, the J call TRBJ2-3; the table's D call, TRBD2, has no DNA check behind it. TRBV21-1 is annotated as a pseudogene. The CDR3 totals 20 residues. The CDR3 loop reads CASSKGWLTSGRPFTDTQYF. DNA of the CDR3: TGTGCCAGCAGCAAAGGGTGGTTAACTAGCGGGAGGCCCTTCACAGATACGCAGTATTTT.

The chain joins TRBV5-1 to TRBJ2-3, with TRBD2 matching 8 bases. This CDR3 is built from 15 residues. Germline lookup yields CDR1 SGHRS and CDR2 YFSETQ. V was pared by 5 bases and J by 2 bases, with 7 bases of the junction left unmatched. In DNA, the CDR3 is TGCGCCAGCAGTCCCCGAGCGGGAGTCACAGATACGCAGTATTTT. Its translation: CASSPRAGVTDTQYF.

The chain combines TRBV5-1 with TRBJ1-2, with TRBD1 identical over 7 bases. V lost 4 bases to trimming and J lost 0 bases; unmatched junction nucleotides: 6. This CDR3 has 15 amino acids. Per the germline V gene, CDR1 is SGHRS and CDR2 is YFSETQ. The CDR3 DNA reads TGCGCCAGCAGCGGAGGACAGGACCCTAACTATGGCTACACCTTC. Translated: CASSGGQDPNYGYTF.

This clone was seen only a few times. V is TRBV28 and J is TRBJ1-1; D ambiguous. V was clipped by 6 bases and J by 1 base, with 3 bases between them. The V gene's germline CDR1 is MDHEN and CDR2 SYDVKM. The CDR3 is made up of 11 amino acids. In DNA, the CDR3 is TGTGCCAGCAGCGGGAACACTGAAGCTTTCTTT. It codes for CASSGNTEAFF.

The V gene is TRBV28, the J gene TRBJ2-5; possible D gene TRBD1, 6 bases. Trimming cost V 4 bases and J 5 bases, with 11 bases left between them. Per germline, CDR1 MDHEN and CDR2 SYDVKM. The CDR3 is 13 residues long. DNA of the CDR3: TGTGCCAGCAGTTCACAGGGAGTGGAGACCCAGTACTTC. It is translated as CASSSQGVETQYF.

This clone rates as medium-sized (0.01 to 0.1%). This chain connects TRBV19 to TRBJ2-7; TRBD1 matches 7 bases. Germline V gene lookup returns CDR1 LNHDA and CDR2 SQIVND (reference sequence). This CDR3 is built from 15 residues. With 5 bases clipped from V and 2 bases from J, the junction kept 9 bases outside the gene matches. The chain's CDR3 is CASSAPGTAPYEQYF. The CDR3 DNA is TGTGCCAGTAGTGCCCCCGGGACAGCGCCCTACGAGCAGTACTTC.

This rearrangement joins TRBV7-2 to TRBJ2-5, with D possibly TRBD1 on 5 matching bases. V lost 2 bases and J lost 2, with 12 bases in between. The CDR3 is 15 amino acids. Germline CDR1 is SGHTA and CDR2 is FQGNSA. As DNA, the CDR3 is TGTGCCAGCAGCTTATCAGGGCCAGGGCAAGAGACCCAGTACTTC. Translated, it gives CASSLSGPGQETQYF.

The chain recombines TRBV7-8 with TRBJ1-1; no reliable D call. Germline values: CDR1 SGHVS, CDR2 FQNEAQ. The V end lost 2 bases, the J end lost 0 bases, and 10 bases lay between the germline ends. CDR3 size: 15 residues. CDR3 in DNA: TGTGCCAGCAGCTTATTTGACATAGTGAACACTGAAGCTTTCTTT. This gives the protein CASSLFDIVNTEAFF.

This chain uses TRBV7-2 with TRBJ2-3; D not resolved. The CDR3 has 13 amino acids. Trimming took off 0 bases at V and 5 bases at J, with 6 bases between the two ends. Germline V gene data show CDR1 as SGHTA and CDR2 as FQGNSA. The CDR3 region has the DNA TGTGCCAGCAGCTTAGCACCAGAAGATACGCAGTATTTT. This sequence encodes CASSLAPEDTQYF.